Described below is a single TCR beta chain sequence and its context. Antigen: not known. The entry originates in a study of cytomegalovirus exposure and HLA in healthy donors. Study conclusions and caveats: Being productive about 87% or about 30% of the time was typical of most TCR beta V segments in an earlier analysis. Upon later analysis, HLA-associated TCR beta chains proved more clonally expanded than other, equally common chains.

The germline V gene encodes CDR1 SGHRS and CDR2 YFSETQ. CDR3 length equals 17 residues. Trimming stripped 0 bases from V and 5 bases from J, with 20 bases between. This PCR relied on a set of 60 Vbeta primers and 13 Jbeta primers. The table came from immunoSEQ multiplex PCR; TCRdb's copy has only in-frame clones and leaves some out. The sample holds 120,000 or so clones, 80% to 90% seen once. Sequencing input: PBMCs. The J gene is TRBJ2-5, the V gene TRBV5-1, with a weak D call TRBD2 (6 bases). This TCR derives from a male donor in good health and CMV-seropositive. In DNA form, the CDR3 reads TGCGCCAGCAGCTTGGCGATGGGGCGGAGGGAGAGGGAGACCCAGTACTTC. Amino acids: CASSLAMGRRERETQYF.